This T cell receptor (beta chain) was identified in a study of Ad26.COV2.S vaccination and SARS-CoV-2 variants. Treatment denoted: 19 received Ad26.COV2.S at low or high dose, single or two shots; 5 received placebo; per-sample allocation not given. All samples were drawn on day 63, counting from the first vaccine or placebo injection. Here immunoSEQ multiplex PCR was the method, and the copy in TCRdb shows in-frame clones only, minus some. The data show about 350,000 clones, about 88% seen once. V gave up 7 bases and J gave up 0 bases, with 7 bases separating them. CDR1 WSHSY and CDR2 SAAADI come from the germline V gene. This CDR3 has 13 amino acids. As to this clone: Other DNA variants within this sample encode the same CDR3.

The rearrangement uses TRBV10-2 and TRBJ1-3; no clear D gene. This specimen was peripheral blood, taken in a trial of Ad26.COV2.S vaccine versus placebo. This sequence originates from a person aged 18 to 59 who received the Ad26.COV2.S COVID-19 vaccine or a placebo. CDR3 in DNA: TGCGCCAGCACTGAAAGCTCTGGAAACACCATATATTTT. Amino acids: CASTESSGNTIYF.